Presented here are 24 T cell receptor beta chains from one specimen sequenced in a study of cytomegalovirus exposure and HLA in healthy donors. The study ran its PCR with 60 Vbeta and 13 Jbeta primers. Assay used: immunoSEQ multiplex PCR; TCRdb lists only in-frame clones, some missing. The sample has 150,000 to 190,000 clones; approximately 82% are singletons. Sample: PBMCs. These receptors were taken from a woman between 45 and 65 years old in good health and CMV-seropositive.

V gene TRBV5-6 combines with J gene TRBJ2-2, with 9 bases lining up with TRBD1. The J segment lost 4 bases and the V segment lost 0 bases, leaving 4 bases of the junction unmatched. The CDR3 consists of 16 residues. Germline assignment: CDR1 SGHDT and CDR2 YYEEEE. The CDR3 bases are TGTGCCAGCAGCTTGGTGACAGGGGGTGCCACCGGGGAGCTGTTTTTT. Amino acids: CASSLVTGGATGELFF.

This chain connects TRBV5-6 to TRBJ2-3, with D maybe TRBD2 (7 bases). CDR3 length: 14 residues. CDR1 is SGHDT and CDR2 is YYEEEE in the germline V gene. Trimming left V 4 bases short and J 1 base short, with 10 bases between. This CDR3 is CASSAGGRTDTQYF. CDR3 DNA: TGTGCCAGCAGCGCCGGGGGGCGCACAGATACGCAGTATTTT.

V gene TRBV11-2 combines with J gene TRBJ2-3; 7 nucleotides agree with TRBD1. The CDR3 covers 16 residues. Trimming cost V 5 bases and J 1 base; bases outside gene matches: 9. Germline V lookup: CDR1 SGHAT, CDR2 FQNNGV. CDR3 coding DNA: TGTGCCAGCAGCACCCGGACAGGTAGGGGCACAGATACGCAGTATTTT. Translating gives CASSTRTGRGTDTQYF.

The CDR3 DNA reads as TGTGCCACCAGCAGAGATTGGCAGGGTAGGGAGCAGTACTTC. It is translated as CATSRDWQGREQYF. The chain links TRBV15 to TRBJ2-7, with a possible D match to TRBD1 (5 bases). Germline CDR1 reads LNHNV; CDR2 reads YYDKDF (reference sequence). CDR3 size: 14 residues. Trimming removed 0 bases from V and 7 bases from J, with 13 bases in between. Full variable domain (remainder filled in from reference TRBV15 and TRBJ2-7): DAMVIQNPRYQVTQFGKPVTLSCSQTLNHNVMYWYQQKSSQAPKLLFHYYDKDFNNEADTPDNFQSRRPNTSFCFLDIRSPGLGDTAMYLCATSRDWQGREQYFGPGTRLTVT.

The chain has TRBV7-8 and TRBJ2-1; D perhaps matches TRBD1 (6 bases). V was cut by 1 base and J by 2 bases, with 9 bases left in between. The CDR3 is 15 amino acids. Germline V gene data show CDR1 as SGHVS and CDR2 as FQNEAQ. The DNA of the CDR3 is TGTGCCAGCAGCTTAGTGGGGACAACCTACAATGAGCAGTTCTTC. Its protein is CASSLVGTTYNEQFF. Supplemented by reference TRBV7-8 and TRBJ2-1, the full variable domain reads GAGVSQSPRYKVAKRGQDVALRCDPISGHVSLFWYQQALGQGPEFLTYFQNEAQLDKSGLPSDRFFAERPEGSVSTLKIQRTQQEDSAVYLCASSLVGTTYNEQFFGPGTRLTVL.

The chain carries TRBV29-1 and TRBJ2-3, with D maybe TRBD1 (5 bases). The CDR3 totals 13 residues. The germline gives CDR1 SQVTM, CDR2 ANQGSEA. Trimming stripped 4 bases from V and 2 bases from J, with 10 bases between. The CDR3 is CSVGGSTTDTQYF. CDR3 bases: TGCAGCGTTGGGGGCTCAACCACAGATACGCAGTATTTT.

This clone was detected once. This chain links TRBV25-1 with TRBJ2-5; possibly TRBD1 for D (5 bases). This CDR3 spans 15 amino acids. Germline lookup yields CDR1 MGHDK and CDR2 SYGVNS. V shed 5 bases and J shed 4 bases, with 17 bases lying between them. CDR3 in amino acids: CASSLGSRVLETQYF. The DNA of the CDR3 is TGTGCCAGCAGTCTTGGTTCCAGGGTTTTAGAGACCCAGTACTTC.

This rearrangement joins TRBV20-1 to TRBJ1-1; D gene uncertain. The CDR3 totals 11 residues. Looked up from germline, CDR1 is DFQATT and CDR2 is SNEGSKA (reference sequence). V was cut by 5 bases and J by 9 bases, with 13 bases left in between. CDR3 sequence reads: CSASRGPQAFF. The CDR3, as DNA: TGCAGTGCTTCCCGGGGTCCACAAGCTTTCTTT.

The J gene is TRBJ1-5, the V gene TRBV27; D not certain. Germline V CDR1 and CDR2: MNHEY, SMNVEV (reference sequence). The CDR3 runs to 16 residues. V was shortened by 7 bases and J by 0 bases, with 16 bases between the two germline ends. The CDR3 here is CASTAPTDFSNQPQHF. The CDR3 DNA is TGTGCCAGCACGGCTCCGACTGACTTTAGCAATCAGCCCCAGCATTTT.

The CDR3, as DNA: TGTGCCAGCAGCCCCGACTATTCCTACAATGAGCAGTTCTTC. This codes for CASSPDYSYNEQFF. The chain is built from TRBV6-4 and TRBJ2-1, with D perhaps matching TRBD2 (5 bases). Germline V gene sequence: CDR1 MRHNA, CDR2 SNTAGT. V was shortened by 6 bases and J by 1 base, with 10 bases between the two germline ends. The CDR3 sequence is 14 residues long.

This clone appeared a few times. The chain has TRBV7-9 and TRBJ2-2; 9 bases line up with TRBD1. Germline V gene lookup returns CDR1 SEHNR and CDR2 FQNEAQ (reference sequence). There are 14 residues in the CDR3. V was pared by 8 bases and J by 7 bases, with 8 bases of the junction left unmatched. This chain's CDR3 is CASAGTGFGGELFF. CDR3 bases: TGTGCCAGCGCCGGGACAGGGTTCGGCGGGGAGCTGTTTTTT.

The chain has TRBV9 and TRBJ2-3, with no clear D. The V end lost 3 bases, the J end lost 2 bases, and 4 bases lay between the germline ends. CDR1 and CDR2 from the germline V gene are SGDLS and YYNGEE. This CDR3 comprises 12 residues. The CDR3 region is CASSANTDTQYF. As DNA, the CDR3 is TGTGCCAGCAGCGCTAACACAGATACGCAGTATTTT.

V gene TRBV7-9 combines with J gene TRBJ1-2; weak D call: TRBD1 (5 bases). CDR1 and CDR2 from the germline V gene are SEHNR and FQNEAQ (reference sequence). The CDR3 spans 16 residues. V shed 5 bases and J shed 6 bases, with 22 bases lying between them. CDR3 in amino acids: CASSMTTGGGLDGYTF. The CDR3 DNA reads as TGTGCCAGCAGCATGACAACCGGTGGGGGGTTGGATGGCTACACCTTC.

The V gene is TRBV10-3, the J gene TRBJ2-2, with 9 bases matching TRBD1. Germline values: CDR1 ENHRY, CDR2 SYGVKD. CDR3 length: 16 amino acids. The ends lost 5 bases at V and 3 bases at J; junction bases unmatched: 7. CDR3 nucleotides: TGTGCCATCAGTTCCGGGACAGGGAAAGACACCGGGGAGCTGTTTTTT. Encoded protein: CAISSGTGKDTGELFF.

This clone was recorded once. The chain is built from TRBV5-4 and TRBJ1-6; D remains ambiguous. Trimming took 2 bases from V and 6 from J, leaving 6 bases between them. The CDR3 contains 13 residues. Germline assignment: CDR1 SGHNT and CDR2 YYREEE (reference sequence). CDR3 nucleotides: TGTGCCAGCAGCTTCAGGATTAATTCACCCCTCCACTTT. As protein: CASSFRINSPLHF. Together with reference TRBV5-4 and TRBJ1-6, the CDR3 gives the full variable domain: ETGVTQSPTHLIKTRGQQVTLRCSSQSGHNTVSWYQQALGQGPQFIFQYYREEENGRGNFPPRFSGLQFPNYSSELNVNALELDDSALYLCASSFRINSPLHFGNGTRLTVT.

J is TRBJ2-2 and V is TRBV7-9, with 8 nucleotides matching TRBD2. CDR3 size: 17 residues. The junction had 12 bases not matched to a gene; V was cut back by 5 bases and J by 4 bases. The germline V gene encodes CDR1 SEHNR and CDR2 FQNEAQ (reference sequence). This CDR3 is CASSGIPGGHSTGELFF. In DNA form, the CDR3 reads TGTGCCAGCAGCGGGATCCCGGGGGGGCACAGCACCGGGGAGCTGTTTTTT.

The chain recombines TRBV21-1 with TRBJ2-3; TRBD2 reflects the table's D call only, with no check against the DNA. TRBV21-1 is termed a pseudogene. The CDR3 contains 15 residues. The CDR3 coding sequence is TGTGCCAGCACCGAGGGACTAGCGGGTACAGATACGCAGTATTTT. Its protein product is CASTEGLAGTDTQYF.

This chain joins TRBV30 and TRBJ1-4; possibly TRBD1 for D (6 bases). The CDR3 is 15 amino acids. The germline V gene has CDR1 GTSNPN and CDR2 SVGIG (reference sequence). Trimming removed 3 bases from V and 4 bases from J, with 15 bases in between. Written as DNA, the CDR3 is TGTGCCTGGAGCAACCTGACAGGAGTTAATGAAAAACTGTTTTTT. Its protein product is CAWSNLTGVNEKLFF.

This chain uses TRBV7-8 with TRBJ2-1; the match to TRBD1 covers 9 bases. The CDR3 is 13 residues long. V was clipped by 6 bases and J by 6 bases; unmatched bases: 3. CDR1 and CDR2 (germline): SGHVS, FQNEAQ. CDR3 DNA sequence: TGTGCCAGCAGAGGACAGGGGAGCAATGAGCAGTTCTTC. Amino acids: CASRGQGSNEQFF.

The genes are TRBV7-8 and TRBJ1-4; TRBD1 might be the D (5 bases). V was cut by 5 bases and J by 1 base, with 14 bases left in between. The CDR3 is made up of 16 amino acids. From germline, CDR1 is SGHVS and CDR2 FQNEAQ. As DNA, the CDR3 is TGTGCCAGCAGCCTACCGAGGGGAGGAACTAATGAAAAACTGTTTTTT. Translating gives CASSLPRGGTNEKLFF.

The chain joins TRBV6-5 to TRBJ2-7, with D possibly matching TRBD1 (6 bases). Germline V gene sequence: CDR1 MNHEY, CDR2 SVGAGI. The CDR3 has 13 amino acids. The germline V and J ends were trimmed by 4 bases and 12 bases, with 19 bases remaining between them. Here the CDR3 reads CASSLGWGTSPYF. CDR3 DNA sequence: TGTGCCAGCAGTTTGGGATGGGGGACATCCCCGTACTTC.

This clone has a single count. The genes are TRBV7-2 and TRBJ2-2, with TRBD1 matching 7 bases. CDR1 is SGHTA and CDR2 is FQGNSA in the germline V gene. The CDR3 loop spans 15 amino acids. V was clipped by 5 bases and J by 3 bases; unmatched bases: 6. In nucleotides, the CDR3 is TGTGCCAGCAGCCGCCGGGACAGAGACACCGGGGAGCTGTTTTTT. Residues: CASSRRDRDTGELFF. Variable domain in full (rest from reference TRBV7-2 and TRBJ2-2): GAGVSQSPSNKVTEKGKDVELRCDPISGHTALYWYRQSLGQGLEFLIYFQGNSAPDKSGLPSDRFSAERTGGSVSTLTIQRTQQEDSAVYLCASSRRDRDTGELFFGEGSRLTVL.

The chain uses TRBV9 and TRBJ2-3; 7 positions agree with TRBD2. The V segment lost 1 base and the J segment 0 bases; nucleotides outside the gene matches: 5. Per germline, CDR1 SGDLS and CDR2 YYNGEE. The CDR3 totals 16 residues. This chain's CDR3 is CASSVKSGVSTDTQYF. The CDR3 nucleotides are TGTGCCAGCAGCGTAAAAAGCGGGGTTAGCACAGATACGCAGTATTTT.

The chain joins TRBV4-3 to TRBJ2-2; 8 nucleotides line up with TRBD2. This CDR3 region has 19 residues. The germline V gene encodes CDR1 LGHNA and CDR2 YSLEER. V trimming: 0 bases; J trimming: 7 bases; junction bases outside the gene matches: 16. DNA of the CDR3: TGCGCCAGCAGCCAAGATCCTAACGGGGGGGCTGCGGTCATCGGGGAGCTGTTTTTT. This translates into CASSQDPNGGAAVIGELFF.